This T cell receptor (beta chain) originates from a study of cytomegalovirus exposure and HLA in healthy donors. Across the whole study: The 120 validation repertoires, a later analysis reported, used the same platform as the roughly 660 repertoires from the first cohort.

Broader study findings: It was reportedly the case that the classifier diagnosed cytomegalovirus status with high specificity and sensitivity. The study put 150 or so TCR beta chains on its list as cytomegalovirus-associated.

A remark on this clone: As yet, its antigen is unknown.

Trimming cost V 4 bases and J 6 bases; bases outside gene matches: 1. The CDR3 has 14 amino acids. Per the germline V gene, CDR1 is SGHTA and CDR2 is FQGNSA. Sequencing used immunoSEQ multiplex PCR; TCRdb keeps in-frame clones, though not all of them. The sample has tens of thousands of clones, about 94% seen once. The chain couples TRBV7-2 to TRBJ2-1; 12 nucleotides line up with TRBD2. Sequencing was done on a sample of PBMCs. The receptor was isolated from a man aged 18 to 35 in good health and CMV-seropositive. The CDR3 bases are TGTGCCAGCAGCTGGACTAGCGGGACCAATGAGCAGTTCTTC. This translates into CASSWTSGTNEQFF.